This T cell receptor beta chain was sequenced during a study of blood T cell repertoires in COVID-19. Study at large: Sample material is recorded as cDNA or gDNA derived from T cells, B-cell-depleted T cells, or PBMCs.

J was trimmed by 4 bases and V by 5 bases; bases with no gene match: 5. Germline CDR1 is LNHDA and CDR2 is SQIVND (reference sequence). The CDR3 totals 15 residues. Authors' analysis steps: Reference gene primer amplification gave estimated nucleated cell counts. The data were produced by immunoSEQ multiplex PCR, yet TCRdb's version contains in-frame clones alone and is incomplete. V and J calls plus clone size are reproduced from that table; the DNA served to infer D and trimming. The sample consists of approximately 160,000 clones, less than 90% of them appearing once. The V gene is TRBV19, the J gene TRBJ2-7; 13 bases match TRBD2. The receptor's source is a man aged 18 to 30 with active or convalescent COVID-19. The sample was peripheral blood. The CDR3 reads CASSGGLAGIYEQYF. The CDR3 DNA follows: TGTGCCAGTAGTGGGGGACTAGCGGGGATATACGAGCAGTACTTC.